The 3 T cell receptor beta chains listed next were all sequenced from one sample in a study of shared clonotypes between healthy human individuals. TCRdb's table, derived via immunoSEQ multiplex PCR, lists solely in-frame clones and lacks some. Counted here are about 2.3 million clones, less than 95% occurring once; the ten biggest clones make up around 0.35%. The sequenced sample was naive CD4+ T cells from PBMCs. Subset specified: CD45RA+ positively selected. The origin of the receptors is a man younger than 35 in good health. Some clones in this sample may be carry-over from other donors' samples.

This chain joins TRBV5-1 and TRBJ2-5; D not certain. Per the germline V gene, CDR1 is SGHRS and CDR2 is YFSETQ. V lost 1 base and J lost 1, with 5 bases in between. This CDR3 is built from 13 residues. In nucleotides, the CDR3 is TGCGCCAGCAGCTTGATTGCCCAAGAGACCCAGTACTTC. Translation gives CASSLIAQETQYF. Variable domain in full (rest from reference TRBV5-1 and TRBJ2-5): KAGVTQTPRYLIKTRGQQVTLSCSPISGHRSVSWYQQTPGQGLQFLFEYFSETQRNKGNFPGRFSGRQFSNSRSEMNVSTLELGDSALYLCASSLIAQETQYFGPGTRLLVL.

J is TRBJ1-5 and V is TRBV30; D gene uncertain. V was shortened by 2 bases and J by 0 bases, with 14 bases between the two germline ends. The CDR3 extends over 16 amino acids. Germline values: CDR1 GTSNPN, CDR2 SVGIG (reference sequence). The CDR3 nucleotides read TGTGCCTGGAGTCCCCCCGGGTGGAATAGCAATCAGCCCCAGCATTTT. Translated: CAWSPPGWNSNQPQHF.

This clone was detected only a few times. V is TRBV6-6 and J is TRBJ2-2; D unresolved. From germline, CDR1 is MNHNY and CDR2 SVGAGI (reference sequence). This CDR3 has 11 amino acids. V gave up 5 bases and J gave up 4 bases, with 2 bases separating them. The CDR3 DNA is TGTGCCAGCAGTCGCACCGGGGAGCTGTTTTTT. Encoded protein: CASSRTGELFF.